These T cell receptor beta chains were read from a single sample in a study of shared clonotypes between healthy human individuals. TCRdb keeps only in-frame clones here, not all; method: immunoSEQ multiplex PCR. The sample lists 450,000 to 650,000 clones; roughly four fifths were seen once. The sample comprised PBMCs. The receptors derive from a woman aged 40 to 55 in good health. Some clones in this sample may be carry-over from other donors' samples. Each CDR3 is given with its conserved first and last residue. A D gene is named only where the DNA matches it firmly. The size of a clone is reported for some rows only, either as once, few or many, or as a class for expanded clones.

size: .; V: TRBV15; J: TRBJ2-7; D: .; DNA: TGTGCCACCAGCAGAGAGAAGGGCTTGAACTACGAGCAGTACTTC; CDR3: CATSREKGLNYEQYF
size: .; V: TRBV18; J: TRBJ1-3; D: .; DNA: TGTGCCAGCTCGACCCTACAGGGCCTAAGTGCCATATATTTT; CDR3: CASSTLQGLSAIYF
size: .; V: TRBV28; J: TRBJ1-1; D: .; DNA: TGTGCCAGCAGTTTTGGTTTCTTT; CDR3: CASSFGFF
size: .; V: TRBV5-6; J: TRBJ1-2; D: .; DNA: TGTGCCAGCGGGGCCTACCCGGACAGAAACTATGGCTACACCTTC; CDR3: CASGAYPDRNYGYTF
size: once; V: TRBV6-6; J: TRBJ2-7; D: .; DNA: TGTGCCAGCGGTCGAGACAGCTCCTACGAGCAGTACTTC; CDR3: CASGRDSSYEQYF
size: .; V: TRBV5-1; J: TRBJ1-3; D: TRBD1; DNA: TGCGCCAGCAGCTTGGCGGCAGGGGGCGCGGACACCATATATTTT; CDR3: CASSLAAGGADTIYF
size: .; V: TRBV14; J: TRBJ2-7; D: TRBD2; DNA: TGTGCCAGCAGCCGGACTAGCATTCGTCTCTACAAGCAGTACTTC; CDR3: CASSRTSIRLYKQYF
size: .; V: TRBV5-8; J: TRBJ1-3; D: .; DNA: TGTGCCAGCAGCTTGCGGCGGGCAGGGGTCAAGAGCTCTGGAAACACCATATATTTT; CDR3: CASSLRRAGVKSSGNTIYF
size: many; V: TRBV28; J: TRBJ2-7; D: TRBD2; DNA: TGTGCCAGCACCCGGACTAGCGGGAGCCAAACCTACGAGCAGTACTTC; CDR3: CASTRTSGSQTYEQYF
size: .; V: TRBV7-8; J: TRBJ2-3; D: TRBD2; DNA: TGTGCCAGCAGCCCTCGTGGTAGCGGGAGGTCAGATACGCAGTATTTT; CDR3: CASSPRGSGRSDTQYF
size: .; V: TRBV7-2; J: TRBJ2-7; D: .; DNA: TGTGCCAGCAGCTTAACCTACGGCGAGCAGTACTTC; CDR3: CASSLTYGEQYF
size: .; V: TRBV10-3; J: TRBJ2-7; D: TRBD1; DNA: TGTGCCATCAGTGACCCGGGACAGGTGCTCTACGAGCAGTACTTC; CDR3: CAISDPGQVLYEQYF
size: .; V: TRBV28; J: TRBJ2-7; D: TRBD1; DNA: TGTGCCAGCAGTTTAGGGACAGGGTACGAGCAGTACTTC; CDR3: CASSLGTGYEQYF
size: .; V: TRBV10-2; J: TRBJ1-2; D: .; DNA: TGCGCCAGCAGTGAGTCAAGGACTAACTATGGCTACACCTTC; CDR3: CASSESRTNYGYTF
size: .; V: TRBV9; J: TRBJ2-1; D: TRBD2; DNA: TGTGCCAGCAGCGATCGGACTAGCGGGAGGGCTGAGCAGTTCTTC; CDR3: CASSDRTSGRAEQFF
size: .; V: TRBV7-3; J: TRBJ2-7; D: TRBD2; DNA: TGTGCCAGCAGCTTATCCTCCGGGACTAGCTACGAGCAGTACTTC; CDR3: CASSLSSGTSYEQYF
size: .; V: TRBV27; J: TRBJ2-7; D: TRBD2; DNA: TGTGCCAGCAGTTTTAGCGGGAGTGGGGAGCAGTACTTC; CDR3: CASSFSGSGEQYF
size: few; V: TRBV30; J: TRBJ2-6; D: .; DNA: TGTGCCTGGAGTGTAGGGTGGACCTCTGGGGCCAACGTCCTGACTTTC; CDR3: CAWSVGWTSGANVLTF
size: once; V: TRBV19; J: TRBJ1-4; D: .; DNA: TGTGCCAGTAGTATCGTCGTTAATGAAAAACTGTTTTTT; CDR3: CASSIVVNEKLFF
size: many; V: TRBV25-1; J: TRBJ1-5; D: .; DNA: TGTGCCCGGACGTCATCCGGGGGAATCGACAATCAGCCCCAGCATTTT; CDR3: CARTSSGGIDNQPQHF
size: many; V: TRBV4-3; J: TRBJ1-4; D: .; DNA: TGCGCCAGCAGCCACGACAGTTCTAATGAAAAACTGTTTTTT; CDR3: CASSHDSSNEKLFF
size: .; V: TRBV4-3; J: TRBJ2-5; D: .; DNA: TGCGCCAGCAGCCAGAGTCTAGGGTACCAAGAGACCCAGTACTTC; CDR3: CASSQSLGYQETQYF
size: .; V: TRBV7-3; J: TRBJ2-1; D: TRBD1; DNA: TGTGCCAGCAGCTCTGGACAGGGCAATGAGCAGTTCTTC; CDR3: CASSSGQGNEQFF
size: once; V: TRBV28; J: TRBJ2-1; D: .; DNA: TGTGCCAGCAGTTTGGGGGGACCAACTTCCTACAATGAGCAGTTCTTC; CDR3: CASSLGGPTSYNEQFF
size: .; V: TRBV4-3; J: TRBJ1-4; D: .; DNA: TGCGCCAGCAGCCAAGATCAAGGGAGCCTCAATGAAAAACTGTTTTTT; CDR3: CASSQDQGSLNEKLFF
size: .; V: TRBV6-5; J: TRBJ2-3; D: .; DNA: TGTGCCAGCAGTTATGGAAGGATGGGCACAGATACGCAGTATTTT; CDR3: CASSYGRMGTDTQYF
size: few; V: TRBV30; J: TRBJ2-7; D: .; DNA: TGTGCCTGGAGTTCCACCAAGGGCGAGCAGTACTTC; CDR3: CAWSSTKGEQYF
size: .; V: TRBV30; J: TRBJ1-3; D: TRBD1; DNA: TGTGCCTGGAATCCGGGACAGGGGGCTGGAAACACCATATATTTT; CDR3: CAWNPGQGAGNTIYF
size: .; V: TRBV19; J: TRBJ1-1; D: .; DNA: TGTGCCAGTTCCAGGGGCGGGGACGCGCTTGAAGCTTTCTTT; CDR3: CASSRGGDALEAFF
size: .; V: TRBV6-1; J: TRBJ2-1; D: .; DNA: TGTGCCAGCAGTGAAGCATCTTACAATGAGCAGTTCTTC; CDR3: CASSEASYNEQFF
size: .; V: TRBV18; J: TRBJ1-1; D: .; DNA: TGTGCCAGCTCACCCGGGAGAAACACTGAAGCTTTCTTT; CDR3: CASSPGRNTEAFF
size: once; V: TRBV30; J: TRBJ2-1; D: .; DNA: TGTGCCGGGGGGCAGCGGGCCGACAATGAGCAGTTCTTC; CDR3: CAGGQRADNEQFF
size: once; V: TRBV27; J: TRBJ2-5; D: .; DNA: TGTGCCAGCAGTTTAGGGCGGACCTCACAAGAGACCCAGTACTTC; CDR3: CASSLGRTSQETQYF